The 18 T cell receptor beta chains listed next were all sequenced from one sample in a study of tissue T cells after allogeneic stem cell transplantation. TCRdb's table, derived via immunoSEQ multiplex PCR, lists solely in-frame clones and lacks some. The table has 9,500 to 15,000 clones, 70% seen once. The sample consisted of tissue from the right colon, taken at autopsy. The receptor set was obtained from a woman aged 18-55 years with breast cancer.

Only a few counts were recorded for this clone. The chain carries TRBV11-2 and TRBJ2-1; D perhaps matches TRBD1 (7 bases). This CDR3 has 17 amino acids. The ends were cut back, 5 bases at V and 6 bases at J, with 23 bases in the middle. CDR1 is SGHAT, CDR2 FQNNGV, per germline. The CDR3 reads CASSLRDSKITTNEQFF. The CDR3 DNA follows: TGTGCCAGCAGCCTGCGGGACAGCAAAATAACAACCAATGAGCAGTTCTTC. The variable domain in full, with the rest retrieved from reference TRBV11-2 and TRBJ2-1, is EAGVAQSPRYKIIEKRQSVAFWCNPISGHATLYWYQQILGQGPKLLIQFQNNGVVDDSQLPKDRFSAERLKGVDSTLKIQPAKLEDSAVYLCASSLRDSKITTNEQFFGPGTRLTVL.

The V call is TRBV28, the J call TRBJ1-6; perhaps TRBD1 as D (6 bases). The CDR3 is made up of 15 amino acids. Germline CDR1 MDHEN, CDR2 SYDVKM. The ends were cut back, 10 bases at V and 5 bases at J, with 18 bases in the middle. This CDR3 reads CAIPGGGGNNSPLHF. The CDR3 region has the DNA TGTGCCATCCCCGGGGGAGGGGGGAATAATTCACCCCTCCACTTT. The full variable domain, rest sourced from reference TRBV28 and TRBJ1-6, is DVKVTQSSRYLVKRTGEKVFLECVQDMDHENMFWYRQDPGLGLRLIYFSYDVKMKEKGDIPEGYSVSREKKERFSLILESASTNQTSMYLCAIPGGGGNNSPLHFGNGTRLTVT.

The rearrangement joins TRBV2 to TRBJ1-4, with D maybe TRBD1 (5 bases). Trimming pared 3 bases from V and 4 bases from J, leaving 12 bases between. Per germline, CDR1 SNHLY and CDR2 FYNNEI. The CDR3 sequence is 15 residues long. The CDR3 here is CASSDSGTDNEKLFF. DNA for the CDR3: TGTGCCAGCAGTGACTCCGGGACGGATAATGAAAAACTGTTTTTT.

The chain links TRBV6-2 or TRBV6-3 to TRBJ2-2; D is uncertain. The V end was cut by 4 bases, the J end by 4 bases, with 10 bases between. Germline assignment: CDR1 MNHEY and CDR2 SVGEGT. This CDR3 contains 14 residues. The CDR3 spells CASSSDSSTGELFF. The CDR3, as DNA: TGTGCCAGCAGTTCCGACTCGAGCACCGGGGAGCTGTTTTTT.

This sequence joins TRBV18 and TRBJ1-1, with D perhaps TRBD1 (5 bases). The germline gives CDR1 KGHSH, CDR2 LQKENI. The CDR3 is 14 residues long. V lost 3 bases, J lost 1 base, and 9 bases lay in between. In nucleotides, the CDR3 is TGTGCCAGCTCACCGGGGCAGACGAACACTGAAGCTTTCTTT. This gives the protein CASSPGQTNTEAFF.

This clone was counted a few times. V and J are TRBV20-1 and TRBJ1-2, with D unclear. Trimming left V 3 bases short and J 2 bases short, with 7 bases between. The length of the CDR3 is 12 residues. Germline CDR1 is DFQATT and CDR2 is SNEGSKA (reference sequence). CDR3: CSASLQNYGYTF. CDR3 coding DNA: TGCAGTGCTAGTCTCCAGAACTATGGCTACACCTTC.

The rearrangement joins TRBV12-5 to TRBJ2-3; no clear D. The CDR3 is 14 residues long. V was clipped by 6 bases and J by 3 bases, with 13 bases between them. Germline CDR1 and CDR2: LGHNT and FRNRAP. CDR3 residues: CASGSPGPTDTQYF. The CDR3 bases are TGTGCTAGTGGCAGCCCGGGTCCGACAGATACGCAGTATTTT.

The V call is TRBV30, the J call TRBJ2-3, with D perhaps matching TRBD1 (7 bases). V was cut by 3 bases and J by 5 bases, with 12 bases left in between. This CDR3 is 13 amino acids long. Germline V lookup: CDR1 GTSNPN, CDR2 SVGIG (reference sequence). The CDR3 DNA follows: TGTGCCTGGAGAAACAGGGGAGGAGATACGCAGTATTTT. It is translated as CAWRNRGGDTQYF.

This clone was recorded a few times. The J gene is TRBJ2-7, the V gene TRBV3-1 (or the pseudogene TRBV3-2), with D hard to call. Trimming cost V 1 base and J 0 bases, with 10 bases left between them. Germline CDR1 reads LGHDT; CDR2 reads YNNKEL (reference sequence). The length of the CDR3 is 15 residues. This chain's CDR3 is CASSQGSGPSYEQYF. In DNA form, the CDR3 reads TGTGCCAGCAGCCAAGGGTCCGGACCCTCCTACGAGCAGTACTTC.

V gene TRBV29-1 combines with J gene TRBJ2-4; D perhaps matches TRBD1 (5 bases). Trimming took off 2 bases at V and 0 bases at J, with 11 bases between the two ends. The germline V gene encodes CDR1 SQVTM and CDR2 ANQGSEA. This CDR3 region has 15 residues. The CDR3 nucleotides read TGCAGCGTTGAATACAGGAGAGAAGCCAAAAACATTCAGTACTTC. Translating gives CSVEYRREAKNIQYF. Full variable domain (missing parts from reference TRBV29-1 and TRBJ2-4): SAVISQKPSRDICQRGTSLTIQCQVDSQVTMMFWYRQQPGQSLTLIATANQGSEATYESGFVIDKFPISRPNLTFSTLTVSNMSPEDSSIYLCSVEYRREAKNIQYFGAGTRLSVL.

V and J are TRBV5-6 and TRBJ1-1, with D possibly matching TRBD1 (5 bases). This CDR3 has 19 amino acids. V shed 0 bases and J shed 0 bases, with 21 bases lying between them. CDR1 and CDR2 (germline): SGHDT, YYEEEE. Written as DNA, the CDR3 is TGTGCCAGCAGCTTGGGGTTAGGGAGGGGCGGTGATATGAACACTGAAGCTTTCTTT. This encodes CASSLGLGRGGDMNTEAFF.

The rearrangement links TRBV10-3 to TRBJ2-3, with unresolved D. Germline V gene sequence: CDR1 ENHRY, CDR2 SYGVKD. The germline V and J ends were trimmed by 0 bases and 2 bases, with 6 bases remaining between them. The CDR3 runs to 14 residues. CDR3 protein: CAISESMATDTQYF. As DNA, the CDR3 is TGTGCCATCAGTGAGTCGATGGCCACAGATACGCAGTATTTT.

The CDR3 DNA is TGTGCCAGCAGTTCAGGGGAAGAGACCCAGTACTTC. Its protein is CASSSGEETQYF. V usage is TRBV28 and J usage is TRBJ2-5; a possible D gene is TRBD1 (6 bases). Germline CDR1 and CDR2: MDHEN and SYDVKM. V lost 4 bases to trimming and J lost 3 bases, with 6 bases between them. The CDR3 runs 12 residues.

This chain uses TRBV24-1 with TRBJ1-1; possibly TRBD1 for D (5 bases). Germline-derived CDR1 and CDR2 are KGHDR and SFDVKD. V gave up 2 bases and J gave up 5 bases, with 8 bases separating them. This CDR3 has 13 amino acids. CDR3 loop: CATSDYRGTEAFF. CDR3 bases: TGTGCCACCAGTGATTACCGGGGGACTGAAGCTTTCTTT.

This rearrangement joins TRBV9 to TRBJ1-2, with TRBD1 identical over 7 bases. Germline-derived CDR1 and CDR2 are SGDLS and YYNGEE. This CDR3 spans 13 amino acids. V was clipped by 2 bases and J by 7 bases; unmatched bases: 5. The CDR3 nucleotides are TGTGCCAGCAGCGTGGCCCAGGGGGGTGGCTACACCTTC. It codes for CASSVAQGGGYTF.

The chain couples TRBV28 to TRBJ2-5; 8 bases align to TRBD2. V was clipped by 6 bases and J by 5 bases; unmatched bases: 8. The CDR3 has 14 residues. Germline V gives CDR1 MDHEN, CDR2 SYDVKM. CDR3 nucleotide sequence: TGTGCCAGCAGCCGGACTAGCAACGTCGAGACCCAGTACTTC. Protein sequence: CASSRTSNVETQYF. Supplemented by reference TRBV28 and TRBJ2-5, the full variable domain reads DVKVTQSSRYLVKRTGEKVFLECVQDMDHENMFWYRQDPGLGLRLIYFSYDVKMKEKGDIPEGYSVSREKKERFSLILESASTNQTSMYLCASSRTSNVETQYFGPGTRLLVL.

The genes are TRBV18 and TRBJ1-2; 7 bases map to TRBD1. The CDR3 consists of 13 residues. V dropped 5 bases and J dropped 4; count of bases not matched to a gene: 4. CDR1 is KGHSH, CDR2 LQKENI, per germline. Here the CDR3 reads CASSGQEGYGYTF. CDR3 DNA sequence: TGTGCCAGCTCAGGACAGGAGGGCTATGGCTACACCTTC.

This clone was detected only a few times. The chain is built from TRBV28 and TRBJ2-1, with D possibly TRBD2 on 5 matching bases. The V and J ends lost 1 base and 3 bases respectively, with 13 bases between them. The CDR3 extends over 16 amino acids. CDR1 and CDR2 (germline): MDHEN, SYDVKM. CDR3 residues: CASSLSAAQFYNEQFF. CDR3 bases: TGTGCCAGCAGTTTATCAGCGGCTCAATTCTACAATGAGCAGTTCTTC.